This entry lists 32 T cell receptor beta chains sequenced from one sample in a study of siplizumab effects on memory and regulatory T cells. The assay was immunoSEQ multiplex PCR, and TCRdb's table has in-frame clones only and misses some. Of more than 60,000 clones in the sample, just over 95% were seen once. The sequencing input was naive CD8+ T cells sorted from blood. All receptors come from a human donor in good health.

The chain is built from TRBV5-6 and TRBJ1-6; D unresolved. The ends were cut back, 0 bases at V and 0 bases at J, with 4 bases in the middle. The CDR3 has 15 amino acids. CDR1 SGHDT and CDR2 YYEEEE come from the germline V gene. The CDR3 nucleotides read TGTGCCAGCAGCTTGGGGAGCTCCTATAATTCACCCCTCCACTTT. Translating gives CASSLGSSYNSPLHF.

This clone was counted a single time. The chain combines TRBV7-9 with TRBJ2-7; TRBD2 matches 10 bases. CDR3 length equals 16 residues. The J segment lost 6 bases and the V segment lost 1 base, leaving 9 bases of the junction unmatched. Per germline, CDR1 SEHNR and CDR2 FQNEAQ (reference sequence). The CDR3 protein is CASSLGVSSGGGEQYF. CDR3 nucleotides: TGTGCCAGCAGCTTAGGTGTGTCTAGCGGGGGAGGCGAGCAGTACTTC.

The CDR3 DNA reads as TGTGCCATAAGTTGGGGAGGGGACAATGAGCAGTTCTTC. Translating it yields CAISWGGDNEQFF. J is TRBJ2-1 and V is TRBV19, with 7 bases matching TRBD2. Germline CDR1 LNHDA, CDR2 SQIVND (reference sequence). There are 13 residues in the CDR3. The junction had 8 bases not matched to a gene; V was cut back by 10 bases and J by 5 bases.

The V gene is TRBV19, the J gene TRBJ2-7; unclear D gene. Between the trimmed V and J ends, which lost 7 bases and 2 bases, there was a span of 6 bases. CDR1 and CDR2 (germline): LNHDA, SQIVND (reference sequence). The CDR3 spans 11 residues. CDR3 in amino acids: CASITPYEQYF. DNA for the CDR3: TGTGCCAGTATAACTCCCTACGAGCAGTACTTC. The variable domain in full, with the rest retrieved from reference TRBV19 and TRBJ2-7, is DGGITQSPKYLFRKEGQNVTLSCEQNLNHDAMYWYRQDPGQGLRLIYYSQIVNDFQKGDIAEGYSVSREKKESFPLTVTSAQKNPTAFYLCASITPYEQYFGPGTRLTVT.

The V and J genes are TRBV27 and TRBJ2-3; TRBD2 matches at 7 bases. V gave up 5 bases and J gave up 5 bases; unmatched junction bases: 7. Germline CDR1 MNHEY, CDR2 SMNVEV (reference sequence). CDR3 length: 14 residues. Written as DNA, the CDR3 is TGTGCCAGCAGTCTCGGGGGGTGGTTAGATACGCAGTATTTT. This translates into CASSLGGWLDTQYF.

The chain joins TRBV5-6 to TRBJ2-7, with D perhaps matching TRBD2 (5 bases). V lost 0 bases and J lost 5, with 9 bases in between. The CDR3 runs 13 residues. Germline CDR1 SGHDT, CDR2 YYEEEE. The DNA for the CDR3 is TGTGCCAGCAGCTTGGGCTCGGAGGACGAGCAGTACTTC. Translated, it gives CASSLGSEDEQYF.

This chain links TRBV6-6 with TRBJ1-1; D ambiguous. Trimming removed 2 bases at V and 3 bases at J, with 7 bases between. Germline V CDR1 and CDR2: MNHNY, SVGAGI (reference sequence). The CDR3 contains 13 residues. CDR3: CASSYVRDTEAFF. In DNA, the CDR3 is TGTGCCAGCAGTTACGTCCGGGACACTGAAGCTTTCTTT.

This rearrangement joins TRBV19 to TRBJ1-1, with a tentative D call TRBD1 (6 bases). The CDR3 has 13 residues. Trimming removed 5 bases from V and 5 bases from J, with 12 bases in between. Germline values: CDR1 LNHDA, CDR2 SQIVND (reference sequence). CDR3 region: CASSAGAGTEAFF. In DNA form, the CDR3 reads TGTGCCAGTAGTGCAGGGGCTGGAACTGAAGCTTTCTTT.

This clone showed up just a few times. At the DNA level, this CDR3 is encoded by other sequences in the same sample as well. The rearrangement joins TRBV6-5 to TRBJ2-2; D may be TRBD1 or TRBD2 (5 bases each). Germline V gives CDR1 MNHEY, CDR2 SVGAGI. V lost 2 bases and J lost 7, with 8 bases in between. The CDR3 extends over 13 amino acids. The CDR3 loop reads CASSYGGGGELFF. CDR3 DNA: TGTGCCAGCAGTTACGGTGGGGGCGGGGAGCTGTTTTTT.

The rearrangement joins TRBV29-1 to TRBJ1-2; D is uncertain. V lost 2 bases, J lost 4 bases, and 11 bases lay in between. CDR1 is SQVTM, CDR2 ANQGSEA, per germline. The CDR3 consists of 13 residues. The CDR3 reads CSVEYPGSYGYTF. CDR3 nucleotides: TGCAGCGTTGAATACCCGGGGTCCTATGGCTACACCTTC.

This chain connects TRBV4-3 to TRBJ1-1, with 8 positions matching TRBD1. The V gene's germline CDR1 is LGHNA and CDR2 YSLEER. This CDR3 is 15 amino acids long. V gave up 3 bases and J gave up 5 bases; unmatched junction bases: 8. The CDR3 nucleotides read TGCGCCAGCAGCCAGCGAGGACAGGGTGGGACTGAAGCTTTCTTT. The encoded protein is CASSQRGQGGTEAFF.

This rearrangement joins TRBV29-1 to TRBJ2-2, with D possibly TRBD2 on 7 matching bases. The CDR3 length is 14 residues. The germline CDR1 and CDR2 sequences are SQVTM and ANQGSEA. Trimming stripped 3 bases from V and 6 bases from J, with 14 bases between. CDR3 DNA sequence: TGCAGCGTTGACCCATCGGGGGGCCCCGGGGAGCTGTTTTTT. Translated, it gives CSVDPSGGPGELFF.

The chain joins TRBV5-6 to TRBJ2-2; D gene unclear. The germline CDR1 and CDR2 sequences are SGHDT and YYEEEE. This CDR3 comprises 13 residues. The ends were cut back, 2 bases at V and 6 bases at J, with 8 bases in the middle. The CDR3 DNA reads TGTGCCAGCAGCTTAGATTTGCCCGGGGAGCTGTTTTTT. It translates to CASSLDLPGELFF.

V and J are TRBV5-5 and TRBJ1-2; D not resolved. V lost 0 bases and J 8 bases, leaving 11 bases between the germline ends. CDR3 length: 13 residues. Germline V gene data show CDR1 as SGHKS and CDR2 as YYEKEE (reference sequence). For the CDR3, the DNA is TGTGCCAGCAGCTTGGACGTTGCAGCAGGCTACACCTTC. Translating it yields CASSLDVAAGYTF.

The rearrangement links TRBV19 to TRBJ2-7; D uncertain. Trimming took 6 bases from V and 2 from J, leaving 14 bases between them. There are 14 residues in the CDR3. The V gene's germline CDR1 is LNHDA and CDR2 SQIVND (reference sequence). CDR3 DNA: TGTGCCAGTAGGTTAAACGGAAATCCCTACGAGCAGTACTTC. Its translation: CASRLNGNPYEQYF.

The chain employs TRBV6-1 and TRBJ1-5; D is unresolved. The ends were cut back, 2 bases at V and 0 bases at J, with 14 bases in the middle. CDR1 and CDR2 (germline): MNHNS, SASEGT. The CDR3 spans 17 residues. The CDR3 here is CASSETMNWPSNQPQHF. The CDR3 DNA reads TGTGCCAGCAGTGAAACGATGAACTGGCCTAGCAATCAGCCCCAGCATTTT.

The chain has TRBV6-6 and TRBJ1-1; TRBD1 is a possible D gene (6 bases). This CDR3 has 16 amino acids. In germline, CDR1 is MNHNY, CDR2 SVGAGI (reference sequence). V shed 4 bases and J shed 3 bases, with 18 bases lying between them. CDR3 sequence (DNA): TGTGCCAGCAGTTTTCAACCAGGGGAGGGGGACACTGAAGCTTTCTTT. Protein sequence: CASSFQPGEGDTEAFF.

The CDR3 spells CASSRESADTQYF. CDR3 nucleotides: TGTGCCAGCAGCCGTGAGTCGGCAGATACGCAGTATTTT. V usage is TRBV7-2 and J usage is TRBJ2-3; D is unresolved. Germline V gene sequence: CDR1 SGHTA, CDR2 FQGNSA. The CDR3 contains 13 residues. Trimming shortened V by 5 bases and J by 4 bases, and 10 bases separated the two germline ends.

The chain employs TRBV6-4 and TRBJ2-3; the match to TRBD2 covers 10 bases. Germline trimming cut 10 bases from V and 4 bases from J; bases unmatched to any gene: 11. The germline CDR1 and CDR2 sequences are MRHNA and SNTAGT. The CDR3 consists of 15 residues. CDR3 sequence: CATRPRSGGADTQYF. CDR3 bases: TGTGCCACCAGGCCCCGGAGCGGGGGGGCAGATACGCAGTATTTT.

The chain carries TRBV27 and TRBJ2-7; D is unresolved. Germline values: CDR1 MNHEY, CDR2 SMNVEV (reference sequence). This CDR3 spans 12 amino acids. V shed 5 bases and J shed 1 base, with 6 bases lying between them. CDR3 loop: CASSGPSYEQYF. The DNA of the CDR3 is TGTGCCAGCAGTGGTCCTTCCTACGAGCAGTACTTC.

The rearrangement links TRBV7-6 to TRBJ2-1, with D maybe TRBD2 (7 bases). Germline CDR1 SGHVS, CDR2 FNYEAQ. With 1 base removed from V and 3 bases from J, the gap between germline ends came to 13 bases. The CDR3 is 16 residues long. This chain's CDR3 is CASSLEAGAYYNEQFF. CDR3 sequence (DNA): TGTGCCAGCAGCTTAGAGGCGGGGGCCTACTACAATGAGCAGTTCTTC.

The chain recombines TRBV2 with TRBJ2-2; tentatively, D is TRBD1 (6 bases). There are 13 residues in the CDR3. Trimming cost V 10 bases and J 2 bases, with 11 bases left between them. Germline-derived CDR1 and CDR2 are SNHLY and FYNNEI. CDR3 residues: CAKETGNTGELFF. In DNA form, the CDR3 reads TGTGCCAAAGAGACAGGCAACACCGGGGAGCTGTTTTTT.

The rearrangement uses TRBV7-5 and TRBJ1-6. TRBV7-5 is listed as a pseudogene. CDR3 length equals 17 residues. The CDR3 is CVRSLTKAGPYNSPLHF. The CDR3 DNA reads as TGTGTCAGAAGCTTAACGAAGGCCGGCCCCTATAATTCACCCCTCCACTTT.

The CDR3 DNA reads as TGCGCCAGCAGCCAAGTTCAGGCAGATACGCAGTATTTT. This encodes CASSQVQADTQYF. The chain employs TRBV4-1 and TRBJ2-3; D is uncertain. CDR1 is MGHRA and CDR2 is YSYEKL in the germline V gene. V gave up 1 base and J gave up 4 bases, with 6 bases separating them. The CDR3 is 13 amino acids.

This chain joins TRBV4-3 and TRBJ2-2; 8 bases agree with TRBD1. The germline V gene encodes CDR1 LGHNA and CDR2 YSLEER. CDR3 length: 16 residues. Trimming at V came to 0 bases and at J to 7 bases, leaving 7 bases not matched to a gene. The DNA for the CDR3 is TGCGCCAGCAGCCAAGACGCCCAGGGGGCTGGCGGGGAGCTGTTTTTT. Protein sequence: CASSQDAQGAGGELFF.

This sequence joins TRBV6-1 and TRBJ2-4; TRBD2 agrees at 10 bases. Trimming took 2 bases from V and 5 from J; bases not matched to a gene: 3. CDR1 MNHNS and CDR2 SASEGT come from the germline V gene. CDR3 length: 15 amino acids. The CDR3 loop reads CASSEWTSGQNIQYF. The CDR3 DNA reads TGTGCCAGCAGTGAATGGACTAGCGGACAAAACATTCAGTACTTC.

The CDR3 here is CASRPWVNTEAFF. Written as DNA, the CDR3 is TGCGCCAGCAGGCCCTGGGTGAACACTGAAGCTTTCTTT. The V and J genes are TRBV5-1 and TRBJ1-1; D gene unclear. The germline V and J ends were trimmed by 5 bases and 0 bases, with 8 bases remaining between them. Germline V gene data show CDR1 as SGHRS and CDR2 as YFSETQ. The CDR3 has 13 amino acids. The whole variable domain, filled in from reference TRBV5-1 and TRBJ1-1, reads KAGVTQTPRYLIKTRGQQVTLSCSPISGHRSVSWYQQTPGQGLQFLFEYFSETQRNKGNFPGRFSGRQFSNSRSEMNVSTLELGDSALYLCASRPWVNTEAFFGQGTRLTVV.

This chain joins TRBV6-5 and TRBJ2-1, with TRBD2 as a possible D gene (5 bases). V dropped 0 bases and J dropped 6 bases, with 9 bases sitting between them. The V gene's germline CDR1 is MNHEY and CDR2 SVGAGI. The CDR3 runs to 14 residues. CDR3 coding DNA: TGTGCCAGCAGTTACTCTAGCGCCGGCAATGAGCAGTTCTTC. Encoded protein: CASSYSSAGNEQFF.

The V gene is TRBV27, the J gene TRBJ2-3; no clear D. Germline lookup yields CDR1 MNHEY and CDR2 SMNVEV (reference sequence). The germline V and J ends were trimmed by 2 bases and 6 bases, with 3 bases remaining between them. The CDR3 has 11 residues. Here the CDR3 reads CASSLGDTQYF. The CDR3 coding sequence is TGTGCCAGCAGTTTAGGGGATACGCAGTATTTT.

J is TRBJ2-7 and V is TRBV7-3; 12 bases line up with TRBD2. With V trimmed by 5 bases and J by 5 bases, 7 bases remained unmatched. Germline V gene lookup returns CDR1 SGHTA and CDR2 FQGTGA. CDR3 length: 15 amino acids. CDR3 region: CASSPLAGGPDEQYF. In DNA, the CDR3 is TGTGCCAGCAGCCCTCTAGCGGGGGGGCCGGACGAGCAGTACTTC.

The chain employs TRBV13 and TRBJ2-5; D unclear. CDR1 is PRHDT and CDR2 is FYEKMQ in the germline V gene (reference sequence). This CDR3 is built from 13 residues. V was cut by 5 bases and J by 1 base, with 8 bases left in between. CDR3: CASSNRLQETQYF. The CDR3 DNA reads as TGTGCCAGCAGCAACCGTCTCCAAGAGACCCAGTACTTC.

The V call is TRBV6-6, the J call TRBJ1-2; TRBD1 matches 9 bases. J gave up 1 base and V 7 bases, and 7 bases lay outside the gene matches. The CDR3 runs 15 residues. The germline V gene has CDR1 MNHNY and CDR2 SVGAGI (reference sequence). In nucleotides, the CDR3 is TGTGCCAGCACCACTTGGACAGGGGATAACTATGGCTACACCTTC. Amino acid sequence: CASTTWTGDNYGYTF.